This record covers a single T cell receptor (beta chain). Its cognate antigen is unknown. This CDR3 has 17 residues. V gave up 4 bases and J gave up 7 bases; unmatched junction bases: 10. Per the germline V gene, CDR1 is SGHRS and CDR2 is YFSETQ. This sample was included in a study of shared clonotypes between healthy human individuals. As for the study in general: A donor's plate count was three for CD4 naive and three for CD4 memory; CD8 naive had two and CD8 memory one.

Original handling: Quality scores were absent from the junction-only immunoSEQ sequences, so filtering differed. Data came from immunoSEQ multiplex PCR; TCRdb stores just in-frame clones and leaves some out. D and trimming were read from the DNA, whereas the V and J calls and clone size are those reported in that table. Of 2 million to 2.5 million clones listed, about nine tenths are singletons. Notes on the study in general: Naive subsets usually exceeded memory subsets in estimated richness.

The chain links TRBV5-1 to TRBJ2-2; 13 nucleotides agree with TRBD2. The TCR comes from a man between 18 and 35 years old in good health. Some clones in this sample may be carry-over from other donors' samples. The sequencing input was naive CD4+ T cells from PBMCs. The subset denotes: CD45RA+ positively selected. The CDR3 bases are TGCGCCAGCAGCCCCTACCGGACTAGCGGGAGTAGCGGGGAGCTGTTTTTT. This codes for CASSPYRTSGSSGELFF.